This T cell receptor beta chain was identified during a study of hypomethylating agent response in myelodysplastic syndrome (dated by TCRdb to about 2021). In terms of the full investigation: The hypomethylating agent given was azacitidine in about 70% of the 11 patients and decitabine in 3 of 11 patients. The cohort included 8 or 9 male and a couple of female myelodysplastic syndrome patients. On average the patients were about 70 +/- 6 years old, and a diploid cytogenetic profile was seen most often. The mutation found most frequently was TET2, which appeared in about 45% of the 11 patients. About 6 patients had a response of complete response or hematologic improvement, and roughly 5 patients did not respond. Response was defined as complete response or hematologic improvement, and patients meeting neither criterion were classed as non-responders. Overall study outcomes, separate from this receptor: Only about a dozen patients were analyzed, so the cohort was small. Possible recognition of novel MDS antigens by the shared GLIPH2 clusters was not confirmed, and experimental validation of that possible recognition is needed. After hypomethylating agent treatment, no significant change in richness, rarefaction diversity or clonality was seen, either across all patients or within response groups. Novel clonotypes were found to emerge more often in responders, whereas more contracted clonotypes were observed in non-responders after treatment. The healthy control donors were not matched in age to the MDS patients, and this mismatch could have affected the comparison between MDS and healthy donors.

Bulk bone marrow was analyzed without sorting T-cell subsets. TCR beta CDR3 regions were immunosequenced from bone marrow of about a dozen myelodysplastic syndrome patients before and after hypomethylating agent therapy. For longitudinal repertoire tracking, every patient provided one baseline bone marrow and two to three bone marrows collected at different post-treatment timepoints. Whole bone marrow served as the source for genomic DNA extraction, with DNA quality checked using TapeStation, NanoDrop OneC and PicoGreen assays. As regards this clone: No cognate antigen has been identified for it. No much larger clonotype is one base removed from it; base qualities were not supplied.

The CDR3 sequence holds 15 residues, the cysteine and phenylalanine included. Only the CDR3 portion is preserved as DNA: 45 bases, with reading frame beginning at the first base. Via the germline V gene, CDR1 is SGDLS and CDR2 YYNGEE. V loses 4 bases at its end and J loses 1 base; junction bases beyond the gene matches: 4. Library preparation was by the immunoSEQ multiplex PCR assay. Each sample was run at survey resolution as two replicates of 200 ng apiece, for a total of roughly 400 ng of DNA. The hsTCRB kit detected rearranged TCRB sequences in genomic DNA using multiplex PCR primers targeting V and J genes. The CDR3 region was amplified in a first PCR of around 29 cycles using the QIAGEN Multiplex PCR Kit. Sample barcodes and Illumina adapters were added to each replicate in a roughly 8-cycle second PCR. A QuantStudio 6 together with the KAPA library quantification kit was used to quantify the pooled libraries. Roughly 15 pM of pooled libraries was sequenced on an Illumina MiSeq using 156-cycle single-end reads plus a 15-cycle index read. On the authors' methods: VDJdb annotation flagged approximately 1.5% of some 150,000 unique clonotypes as previously reported viral-epitope-specific. The immunoSEQ Data Assistant and immunoSEQ Analyzer converted raw reads into normalized, annotated TCRB repertoires. Clonotype analysis used the immunarch R package version 0.6.5 and BioAnalyzer. Richness was estimated after downsampling every repertoire to the clone count of the smallest repertoire. Clonotypes were sorted into expanded, contracted or novel categories with Fisher's exact tests, where novel meant the clonotype had zero frequency before treatment. GLIPH2 clustered significantly changed CDR3 beta sequences using simulation_depth=1000 and kmer_min_depth=3, excluding CDR3s shorter than five residues. TCRdb took over this immuneACCESS table, retaining in-frame rearrangements with V and J assigned. Such tables are incomplete; in checked studies, under half of the missing clones stem from an unresolved V gene, and the remainder is unexplained. That table gives V, J and clone size, and the DNA gave D and trimming. The sample has 5,000 to 6,500 clones on record, roughly 80% of them singletons. The ten largest make up 20% to 30% of the sample.

This TCR derives from a human donor with myelodysplastic syndrome. The receptor chain draws on TRBV9 and TRBJ1-3, with 8 middle bases fitting TRBD1. The source was bone marrow, collected before or after starting hypomethylating agent treatment for myelodysplastic syndrome (not recorded which). At the DNA level, the sequence is TGTGCCAGCAGCCCACAGGGGGTGTCTGGAAACACCATATATTTT. Protein translation: CASSPQGVSGNTIYF.